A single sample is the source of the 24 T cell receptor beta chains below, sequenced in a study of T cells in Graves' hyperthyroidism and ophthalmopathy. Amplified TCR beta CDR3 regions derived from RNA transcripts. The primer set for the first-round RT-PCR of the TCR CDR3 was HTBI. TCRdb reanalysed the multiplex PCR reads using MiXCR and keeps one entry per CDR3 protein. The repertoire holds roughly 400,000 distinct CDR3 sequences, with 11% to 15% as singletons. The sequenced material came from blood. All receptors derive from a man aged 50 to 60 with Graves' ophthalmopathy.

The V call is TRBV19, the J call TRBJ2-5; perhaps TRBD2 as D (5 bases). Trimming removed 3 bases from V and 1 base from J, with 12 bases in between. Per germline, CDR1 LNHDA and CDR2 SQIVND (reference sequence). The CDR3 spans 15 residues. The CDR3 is CASSMTGLTQETQYF. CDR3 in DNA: TGTGCCAGTAGTATGACTGGACTGACCCAAGAGACCCAGTACTTC. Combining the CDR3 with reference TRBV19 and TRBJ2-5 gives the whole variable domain DGGITQSPKYLFRKEGQNVTLSCEQNLNHDAMYWYRQDPGQGLRLIYYSQIVNDFQKGDIAEGYSVSREKKESFPLTVTSAQKNPTAFYLCASSMTGLTQETQYFGPGTRLLVL.

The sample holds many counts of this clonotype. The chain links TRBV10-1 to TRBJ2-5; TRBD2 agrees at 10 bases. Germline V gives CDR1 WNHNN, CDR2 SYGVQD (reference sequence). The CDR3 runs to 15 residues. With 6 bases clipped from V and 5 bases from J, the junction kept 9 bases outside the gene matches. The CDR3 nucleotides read TGCGCCAGCAGCATTGGACTAGCGGAGGGGGAGACCCAGTACTTC. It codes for CASSIGLAEGETQYF.

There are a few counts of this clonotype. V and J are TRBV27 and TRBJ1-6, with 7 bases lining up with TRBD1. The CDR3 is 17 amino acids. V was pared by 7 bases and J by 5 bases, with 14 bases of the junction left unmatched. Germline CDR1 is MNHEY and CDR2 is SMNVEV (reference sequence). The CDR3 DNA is TGTGCCAGCACCCCCTCGGGACAGCTCAGGGATAATTCACCCCTCCACTTT. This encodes CASTPSGQLRDNSPLHF.

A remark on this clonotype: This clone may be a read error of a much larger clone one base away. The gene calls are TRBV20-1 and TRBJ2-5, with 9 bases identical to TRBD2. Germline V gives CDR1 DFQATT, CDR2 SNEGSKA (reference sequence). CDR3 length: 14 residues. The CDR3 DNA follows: TGCAGTGCTAGTACTAGCGGGTACCAAGGGACCCAGTACTTC. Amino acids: CSASTSGYQGTQYF.

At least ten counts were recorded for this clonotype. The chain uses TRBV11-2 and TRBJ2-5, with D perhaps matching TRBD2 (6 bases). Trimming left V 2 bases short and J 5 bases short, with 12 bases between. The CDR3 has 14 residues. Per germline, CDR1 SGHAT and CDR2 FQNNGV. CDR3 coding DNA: TGTGCCAGCAGCTTAAGGCTCGGAGGGGAGACCCAGTACTTC. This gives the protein CASSLRLGGETQYF.

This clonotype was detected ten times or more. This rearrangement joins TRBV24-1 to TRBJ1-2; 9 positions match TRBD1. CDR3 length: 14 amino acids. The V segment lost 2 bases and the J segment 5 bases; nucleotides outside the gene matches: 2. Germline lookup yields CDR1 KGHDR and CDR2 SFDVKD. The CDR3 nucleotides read TGTGCCACCAGTGATTGGGACAGGGCATATGGCTACACCTTC. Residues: CATSDWDRAYGYTF.

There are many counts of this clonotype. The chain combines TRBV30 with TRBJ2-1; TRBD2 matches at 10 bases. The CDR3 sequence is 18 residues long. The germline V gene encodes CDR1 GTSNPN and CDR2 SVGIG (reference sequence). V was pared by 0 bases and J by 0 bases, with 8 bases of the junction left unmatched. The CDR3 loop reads CAWSVWVAGGGSYNEQFF. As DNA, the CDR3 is TGTGCCTGGAGTGTATGGGTAGCGGGAGGCGGCTCCTACAATGAGCAGTTCTTC.

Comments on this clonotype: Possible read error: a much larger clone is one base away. The DNA of the CDR3 is TGTGCCAGCAGCGGGCGACATGCCCACGAGCAGTACTTC. Its protein is CASSGRHAHEQYF. The V call is TRBV11-2, the J call TRBJ2-7, with D hard to call. Trimming removed 5 bases from V and 5 bases from J, with 13 bases in between. The CDR3 runs to 13 residues. CDR1 and CDR2 from the germline V gene are SGHAT and FQNNGV.

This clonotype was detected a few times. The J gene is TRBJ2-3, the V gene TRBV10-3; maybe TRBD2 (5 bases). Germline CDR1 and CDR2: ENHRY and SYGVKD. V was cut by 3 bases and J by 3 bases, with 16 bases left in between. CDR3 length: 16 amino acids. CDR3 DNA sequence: TGTGCCATCAGTGACGGGGTTTCAGTGGGGACAGATACGCAGTATTTT. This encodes CAISDGVSVGTDTQYF.

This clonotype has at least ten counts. The CDR3 sequence is CASSPPGQGRQYF. CDR3 DNA sequence: TGTGCCAGCAGCCCTCCGGGACAGGGAAGGCAGTACTTC. The chain joins TRBV12-3 or TRBV12-4 to TRBJ2-7; 9 bases align to TRBD1. This CDR3 region has 13 residues. Unmatched junction bases numbered 9, after V lost 6 bases and J lost 9 bases.

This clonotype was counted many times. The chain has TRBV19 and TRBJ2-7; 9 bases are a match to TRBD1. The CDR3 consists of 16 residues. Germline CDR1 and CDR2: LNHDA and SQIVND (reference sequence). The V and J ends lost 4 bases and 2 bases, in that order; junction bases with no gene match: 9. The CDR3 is CASSTPGTGTTYEQYF. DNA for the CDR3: TGTGCCAGTAGTACCCCCGGGACAGGGACAACCTACGAGCAGTACTTC. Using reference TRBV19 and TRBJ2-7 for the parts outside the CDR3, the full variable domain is DGGITQSPKYLFRKEGQNVTLSCEQNLNHDAMYWYRQDPGQGLRLIYYSQIVNDFQKGDIAEGYSVSREKKESFPLTVTSAQKNPTAFYLCASSTPGTGTTYEQYFGPGTRLTVT.

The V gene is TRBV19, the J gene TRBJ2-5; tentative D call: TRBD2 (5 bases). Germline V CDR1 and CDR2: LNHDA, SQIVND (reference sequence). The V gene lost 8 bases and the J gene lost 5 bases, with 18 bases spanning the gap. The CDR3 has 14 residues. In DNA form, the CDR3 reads TGTGCCAGTGCGGGCCAGTCCGGCCGGGAGACCCAGTACTTC. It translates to CASAGQSGRETQYF.

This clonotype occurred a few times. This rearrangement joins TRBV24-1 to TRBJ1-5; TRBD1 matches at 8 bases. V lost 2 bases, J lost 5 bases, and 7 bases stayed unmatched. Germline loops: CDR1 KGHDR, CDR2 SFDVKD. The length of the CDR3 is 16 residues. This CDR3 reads CATSDSGQGIHQPQHF. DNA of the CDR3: TGTGCCACCAGTGATTCTGGACAGGGAATCCATCAGCCCCAGCATTTT.

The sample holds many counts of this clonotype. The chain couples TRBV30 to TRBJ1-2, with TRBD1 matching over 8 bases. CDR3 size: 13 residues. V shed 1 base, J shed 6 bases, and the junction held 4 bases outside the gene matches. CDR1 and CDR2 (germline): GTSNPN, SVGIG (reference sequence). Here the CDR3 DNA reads TGTGCCTGGAGTGAGCAGGGGGCGGATGGCTACACCTTC. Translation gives CAWSEQGADGYTF.

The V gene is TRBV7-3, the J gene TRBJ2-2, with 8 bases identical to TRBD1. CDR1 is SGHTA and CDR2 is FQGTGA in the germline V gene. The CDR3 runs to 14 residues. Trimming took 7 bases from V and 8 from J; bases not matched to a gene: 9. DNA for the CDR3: TGTGCCAGCAAATTACAGGGGGACGGAGGGGAGCTGTTTTTT. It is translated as CASKLQGDGGELFF.

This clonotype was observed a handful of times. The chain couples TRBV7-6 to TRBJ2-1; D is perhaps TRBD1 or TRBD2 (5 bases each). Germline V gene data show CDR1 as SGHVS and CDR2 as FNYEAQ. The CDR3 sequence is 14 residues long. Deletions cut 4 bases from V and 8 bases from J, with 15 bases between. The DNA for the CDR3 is TGTGCCAGCAGCTCCGAGGGGCCTACCTATGAGCAGTTCTTC. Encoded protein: CASSSEGPTYEQFF.

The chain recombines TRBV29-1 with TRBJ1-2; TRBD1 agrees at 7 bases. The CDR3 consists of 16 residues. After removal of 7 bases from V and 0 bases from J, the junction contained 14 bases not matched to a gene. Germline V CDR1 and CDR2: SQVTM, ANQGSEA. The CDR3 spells CSAQALQGLSNYGYTF. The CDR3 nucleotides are TGCAGCGCCCAAGCCCTACAGGGGCTATCTAACTATGGCTACACCTTC.

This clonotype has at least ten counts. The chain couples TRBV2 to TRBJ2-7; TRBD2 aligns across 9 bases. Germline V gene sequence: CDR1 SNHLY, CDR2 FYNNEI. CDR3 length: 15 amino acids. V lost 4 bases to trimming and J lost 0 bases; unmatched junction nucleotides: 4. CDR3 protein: CASSVSGRSSYEQYF. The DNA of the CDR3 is TGTGCCAGCAGTGTGAGCGGGAGGAGCTCCTACGAGCAGTACTTC.

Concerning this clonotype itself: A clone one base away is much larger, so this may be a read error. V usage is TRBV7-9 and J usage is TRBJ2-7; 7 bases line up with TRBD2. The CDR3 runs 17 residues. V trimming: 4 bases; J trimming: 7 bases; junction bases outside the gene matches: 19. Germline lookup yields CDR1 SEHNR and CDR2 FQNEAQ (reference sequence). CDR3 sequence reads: CASSSIRRASGLGEQYF. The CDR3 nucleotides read TGTGCCAGCAGCTCAATAAGGCGGGCTAGCGGTCTTGGGGAGCAGTACTTC. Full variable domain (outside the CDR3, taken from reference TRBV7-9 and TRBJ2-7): DTGVSQNPRHKITKRGQNVTFRCDPISEHNRLYWYRQTLGQGPEFLTYFQNEAQLEKSRLLSDRFSAERPKGSFSTLEIQRTEQGDSAMYLCASSSIRRASGLGEQYFGPGTRLTVT.

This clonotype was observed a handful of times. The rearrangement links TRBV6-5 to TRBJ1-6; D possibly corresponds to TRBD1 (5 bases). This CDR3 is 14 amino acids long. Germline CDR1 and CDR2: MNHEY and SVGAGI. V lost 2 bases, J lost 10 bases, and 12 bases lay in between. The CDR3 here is CASSYDWGDSPLHF. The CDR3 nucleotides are TGTGCCAGCAGTTACGACTGGGGGGACTCACCCCTCCACTTT.

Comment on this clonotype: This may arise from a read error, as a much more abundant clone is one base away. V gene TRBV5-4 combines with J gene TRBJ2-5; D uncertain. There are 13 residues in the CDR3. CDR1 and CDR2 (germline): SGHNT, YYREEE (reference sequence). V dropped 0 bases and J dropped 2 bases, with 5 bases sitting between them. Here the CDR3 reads CASSLGEQETQYF. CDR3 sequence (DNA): TGTGCCAGCAGCTTGGGAGAACAAGAGACCCAGTACTTC.

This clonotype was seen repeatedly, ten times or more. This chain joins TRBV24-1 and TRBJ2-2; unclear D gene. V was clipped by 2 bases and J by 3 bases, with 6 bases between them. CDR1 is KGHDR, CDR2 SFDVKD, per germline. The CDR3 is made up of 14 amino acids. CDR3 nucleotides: TGTGCCACCAGTGATTCAAGACACACCGGGGAGCTGTTTTTT. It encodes CATSDSRHTGELFF.

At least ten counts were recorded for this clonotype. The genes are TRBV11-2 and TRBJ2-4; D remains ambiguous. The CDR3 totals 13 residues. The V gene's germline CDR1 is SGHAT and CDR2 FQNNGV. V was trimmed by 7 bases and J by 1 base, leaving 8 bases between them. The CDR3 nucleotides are TGTGCCAGCAATGCGGCGGCCAAAAACATTCAGTACTTC. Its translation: CASNAAAKNIQYF.

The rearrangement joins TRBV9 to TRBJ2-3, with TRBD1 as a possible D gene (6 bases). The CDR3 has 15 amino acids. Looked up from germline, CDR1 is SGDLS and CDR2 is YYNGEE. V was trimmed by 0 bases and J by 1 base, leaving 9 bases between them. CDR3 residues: CASSVEAGGTDTQYF. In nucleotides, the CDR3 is TGTGCCAGCAGCGTAGAGGCAGGGGGCACAGATACGCAGTATTTT.